This T cell receptor (beta chain) was recovered during a study of lymphopenia after photon versus proton radiotherapy (dated by TCRdb to between 2019 and 2020). As for the study more broadly: The immunological effects of photon versus proton radiation therapy were compared in patients with gastrointestinal tumors who developed high-grade lymphopenia. The cohort included some 20 patients with gastrointestinal tumors who developed lymphopenia after receiving either photon or proton therapy. The study aimed to characterize how the two radiation modalities differ in their impact on the immune system.

What the work shows at the level of the full study, not this receptor alone: The survival association was examined only in patients who died, and the authors described better survival with proton therapy as a possibility, not as a demonstrated result. After the lymphocyte count nadir, photon-treated repertoires showed oligoclonal expansion, especially of CD8+ Temra cells, which drove the drop in diversity. During treatment, patients who received photon therapy lost naive T cells and TCR diversity and gained effector/memory populations, whereas patients who received proton therapy remained relatively stable. Across the cohort, a larger post-nadir drop in TCR diversity was inversely correlated with overall survival time among patients who died.

The library was built by means of the immunoSEQ multiplex PCR assay. Alongside multiparametric flow cytometry, deep sequencing of rearranged TCR beta loci was used to profile the T cell repertoires. TCRdb limited this immuneACCESS table to in-frame rearrangements with V and J called. A share of clones is missing; checked studies link under half to unresolved V genes, and the rest is unexplained. A total of around 64,000 clones appear in this sample, around 90% of them only once. The ten largest clones add up to 9.5% to 15% of the sample. Turning to this clone: The clone's antigen remains unknown. The input lacks base qualities; no much larger clone sits a single base away.

The CDR3 contains 16 residues, cysteine and phenylalanine counted. Kept here is only the CDR3 DNA, which spans 48 bases and is read in frame from base 1. From the germline V gene, CDR1 is SGHAT and CDR2 is FQNNGV. The V end gives up 4 bases and the J end 8 bases, leaving 10 bases in the junction not matched to a gene. The source was peripheral blood, collected from a patient treated with proton-based radiotherapy. Recombination joined TRBV11-2 with TRBJ2-7, with 14 middle bases fitting TRBD2. This sequence originates from a man older than 75 with esophageal cancer. The sequenced DNA: TGTGCCAGCAGCTCCCGGACGGGGACTAGCGGGAGTCAGCAGTACTTC. This gives the protein CASSSRTGTSGSQQYF.